Sequencing of this TCR beta chain was carried out in a study of blood T cell repertoires in COVID-19. TCRdb keeps only in-frame clones here, not all; method: immunoSEQ multiplex PCR. The data show about 220,000 clones, roughly 80% seen once. The CDR3 has 18 amino acids. V was clipped by 3 bases and J by 0 bases, with 18 bases between them. CDR1 and CDR2 (germline): WSHSY, SAAADI. This clone was detected only a few times. The material sequenced was PBMCs or T cells enriched from blood (not recorded which). The gene calls are TRBV10-2 and TRBJ1-3; D gene unclear. The receptor was isolated from a woman between 40 and 55 years old with acute COVID-19. CDR3 sequence (DNA): TGCGCCAGCAGTGAAATCAGGTCCTCACTCAACTCTGGAAACACCATATATTTT. This encodes CASSEIRSSLNSGNTIYF.